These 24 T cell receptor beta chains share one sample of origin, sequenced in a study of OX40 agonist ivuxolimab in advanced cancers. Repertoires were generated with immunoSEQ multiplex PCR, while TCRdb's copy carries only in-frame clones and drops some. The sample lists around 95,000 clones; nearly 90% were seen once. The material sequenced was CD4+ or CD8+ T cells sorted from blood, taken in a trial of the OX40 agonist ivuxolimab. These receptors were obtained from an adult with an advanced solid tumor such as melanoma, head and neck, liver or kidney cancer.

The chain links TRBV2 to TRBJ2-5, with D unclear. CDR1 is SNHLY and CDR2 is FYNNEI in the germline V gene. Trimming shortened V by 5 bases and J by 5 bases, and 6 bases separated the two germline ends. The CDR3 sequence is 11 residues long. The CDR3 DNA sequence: TGTGCCAGCAGTTTCCGGGAGACCCAGTACTTC. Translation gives CASSFRETQYF. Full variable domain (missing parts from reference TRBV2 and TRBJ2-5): EPEVTQTPSHQVTQMGQEVILRCVPISNHLYFYWYRQILGQKVEFLVSFYNNEISEKSEIFDDQFSVERPDGSNFTLKIRSTKLEDSAMYFCASSFRETQYFGPGTRLLVL.

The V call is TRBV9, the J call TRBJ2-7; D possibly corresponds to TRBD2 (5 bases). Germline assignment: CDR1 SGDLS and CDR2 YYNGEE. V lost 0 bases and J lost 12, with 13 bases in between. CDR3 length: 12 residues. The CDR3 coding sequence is TGTGCCAGCAGCGTAGGCCGGGATAGGCTGTACTTC. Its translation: CASSVGRDRLYF.

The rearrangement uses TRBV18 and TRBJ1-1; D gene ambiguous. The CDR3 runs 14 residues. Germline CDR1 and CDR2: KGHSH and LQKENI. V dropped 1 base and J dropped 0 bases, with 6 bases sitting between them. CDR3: CASSPLGMNTEAFF. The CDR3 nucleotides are TGTGCCAGCTCACCACTGGGGATGAACACTGAAGCTTTCTTT.

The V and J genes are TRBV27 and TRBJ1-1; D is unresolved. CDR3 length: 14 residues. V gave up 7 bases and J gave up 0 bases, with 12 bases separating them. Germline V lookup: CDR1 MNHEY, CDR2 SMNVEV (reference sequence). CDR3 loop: CASNSGPMNTEAFF. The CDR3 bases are TGTGCCAGCAATTCCGGACCAATGAACACTGAAGCTTTCTTT.

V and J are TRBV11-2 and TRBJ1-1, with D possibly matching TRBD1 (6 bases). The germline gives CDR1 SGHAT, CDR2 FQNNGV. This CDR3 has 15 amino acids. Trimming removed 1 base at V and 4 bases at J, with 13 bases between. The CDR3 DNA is TGTGCCAGCAGCTTAGGTGTCAGGGGAGGCACTGAAGCTTTCTTT. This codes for CASSLGVRGGTEAFF.

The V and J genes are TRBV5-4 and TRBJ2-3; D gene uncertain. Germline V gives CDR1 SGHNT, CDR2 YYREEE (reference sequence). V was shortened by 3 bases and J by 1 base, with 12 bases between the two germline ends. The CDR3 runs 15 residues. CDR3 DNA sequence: TGTGCCAGCAGCTCACACTTGTTCGGCACAGATACGCAGTATTTT. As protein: CASSSHLFGTDTQYF. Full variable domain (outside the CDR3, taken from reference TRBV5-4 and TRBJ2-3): ETGVTQSPTHLIKTRGQQVTLRCSSQSGHNTVSWYQQALGQGPQFIFQYYREEENGRGNFPPRFSGLQFPNYSSELNVNALELDDSALYLCASSSHLFGTDTQYFGPGTRLTVL.

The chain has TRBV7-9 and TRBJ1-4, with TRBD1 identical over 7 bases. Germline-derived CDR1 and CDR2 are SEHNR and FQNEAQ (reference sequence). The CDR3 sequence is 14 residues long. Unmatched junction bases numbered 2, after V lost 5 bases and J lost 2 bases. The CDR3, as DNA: TGTGCCAGCAGCGAGGGGGCCACTAATGAAAAACTGTTTTTT. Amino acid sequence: CASSEGATNEKLFF. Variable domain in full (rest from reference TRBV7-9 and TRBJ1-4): DTGVSQNPRHKITKRGQNVTFRCDPISEHNRLYWYRQTLGQGPEFLTYFQNEAQLEKSRLLSDRFSAERPKGSFSTLEIQRTEQGDSAMYLCASSEGATNEKLFFGSGTQLSVL.

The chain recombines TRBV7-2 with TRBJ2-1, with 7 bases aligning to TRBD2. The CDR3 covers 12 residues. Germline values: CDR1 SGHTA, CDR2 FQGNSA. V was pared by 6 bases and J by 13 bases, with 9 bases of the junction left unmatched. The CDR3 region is CASSSLRGRQFF. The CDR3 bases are TGTGCCAGCAGTTCCCTCCGCGGGAGACAGTTCTTC.

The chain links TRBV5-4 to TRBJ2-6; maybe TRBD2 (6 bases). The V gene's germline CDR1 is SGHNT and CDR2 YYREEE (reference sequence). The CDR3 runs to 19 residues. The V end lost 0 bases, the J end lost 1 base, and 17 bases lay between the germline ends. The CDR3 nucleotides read TGTGCCAGCAGCTTGGTGGGAGGAGGACGGAATTCTGGGGCCAACGTCCTGACTTTC. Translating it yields CASSLVGGGRNSGANVLTF.

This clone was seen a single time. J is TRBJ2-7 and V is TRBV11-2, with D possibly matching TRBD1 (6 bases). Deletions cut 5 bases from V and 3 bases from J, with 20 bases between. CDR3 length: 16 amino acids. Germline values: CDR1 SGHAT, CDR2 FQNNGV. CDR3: CASSPLRGRIVYEQYF. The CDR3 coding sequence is TGTGCCAGCAGCCCCTTGAGGGGGAGAATAGTCTACGAGCAGTACTTC.

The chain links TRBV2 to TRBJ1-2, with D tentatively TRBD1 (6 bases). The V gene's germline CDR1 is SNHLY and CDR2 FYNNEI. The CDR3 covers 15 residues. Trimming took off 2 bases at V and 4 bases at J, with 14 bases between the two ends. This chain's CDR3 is CASSESRRGAYGYTF. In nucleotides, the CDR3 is TGTGCCAGCAGTGAATCTCGCAGGGGTGCCTATGGCTACACCTTC.

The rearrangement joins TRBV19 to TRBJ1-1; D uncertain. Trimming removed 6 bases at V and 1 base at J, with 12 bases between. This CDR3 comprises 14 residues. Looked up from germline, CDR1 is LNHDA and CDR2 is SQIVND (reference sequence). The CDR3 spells CASRPVAANTEAFF. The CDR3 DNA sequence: TGTGCCAGTAGACCCGTGGCGGCGAACACTGAAGCTTTCTTT.

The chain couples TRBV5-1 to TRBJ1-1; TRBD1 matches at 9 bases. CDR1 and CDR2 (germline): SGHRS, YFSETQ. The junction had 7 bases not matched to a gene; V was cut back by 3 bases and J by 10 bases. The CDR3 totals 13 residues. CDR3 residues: CASSSGQGFIAFF. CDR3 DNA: TGCGCCAGCAGCTCTGGACAGGGGTTTATAGCTTTCTTT.

This CDR3 reads CASSSGTSTDTQYF. CDR3 bases: TGTGCCAGCAGTTCGGGGACTAGCACAGATACGCAGTATTTT. This sequence joins TRBV5-4 and TRBJ2-3; maybe TRBD2 (6 bases). This CDR3 is built from 14 residues. Germline assignment: CDR1 SGHNT and CDR2 YYREEE (reference sequence). Deletions cut 5 bases from V and 0 bases from J, with 10 bases between.

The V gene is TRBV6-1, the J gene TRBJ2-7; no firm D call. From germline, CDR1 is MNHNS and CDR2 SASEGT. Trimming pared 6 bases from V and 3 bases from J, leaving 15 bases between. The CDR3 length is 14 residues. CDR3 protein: CASRNDAAFYEQYF. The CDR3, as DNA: TGTGCCAGCAGGAATGACGCGGCCTTCTACGAGCAGTACTTC.

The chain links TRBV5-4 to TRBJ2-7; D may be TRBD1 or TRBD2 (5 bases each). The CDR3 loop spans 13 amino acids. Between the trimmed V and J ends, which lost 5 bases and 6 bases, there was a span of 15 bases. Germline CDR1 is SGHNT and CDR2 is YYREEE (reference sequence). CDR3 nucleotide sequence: TGTGCCAGCAGAGGGACCCAAGTCGGCGAGCAGTACTTC. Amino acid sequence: CASRGTQVGEQYF.

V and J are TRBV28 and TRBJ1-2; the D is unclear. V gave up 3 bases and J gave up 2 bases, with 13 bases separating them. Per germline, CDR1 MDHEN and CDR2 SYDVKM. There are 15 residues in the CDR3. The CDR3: CASSFGADSNYGYTF. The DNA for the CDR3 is TGTGCCAGCAGTTTTGGAGCGGACTCAAACTATGGCTACACCTTC.

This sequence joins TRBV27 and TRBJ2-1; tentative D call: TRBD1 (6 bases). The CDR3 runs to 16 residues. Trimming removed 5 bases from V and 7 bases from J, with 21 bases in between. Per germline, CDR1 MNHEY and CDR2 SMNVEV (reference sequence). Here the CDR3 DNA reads TGTGCCAGCAGTGGCTTAGGTGGGCAGGGGTTGAATGAGCAGTTCTTC. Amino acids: CASSGLGGQGLNEQFF.

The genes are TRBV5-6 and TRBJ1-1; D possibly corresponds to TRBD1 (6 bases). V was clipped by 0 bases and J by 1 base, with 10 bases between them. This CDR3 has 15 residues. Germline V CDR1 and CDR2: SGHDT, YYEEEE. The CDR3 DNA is TGTGCCAGCAGCTTGGTCGGGGGCCCGAACACTGAAGCTTTCTTT. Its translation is CASSLVGGPNTEAFF. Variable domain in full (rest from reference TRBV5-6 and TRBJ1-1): DAGVTQSPTHLIKTRGQQVTLRCSPKSGHDTVSWYQQALGQGPQFIFQYYEEEERQRGNFPDRFSGHQFPNYSSELNVNALLLGDSALYLCASSLVGGPNTEAFFGQGTRLTVV.

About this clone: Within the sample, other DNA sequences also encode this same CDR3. CDR3 bases: TGTGCCAGCACCCTCGGGGATACGCAGTATTTT. It encodes CASTLGDTQYF. The chain joins TRBV6-1 to TRBJ2-3; no clear D. The CDR3 consists of 11 residues. Trimming pared 7 bases from V and 6 bases from J, leaving 8 bases between. Germline CDR1 reads MNHNS; CDR2 reads SASEGT.

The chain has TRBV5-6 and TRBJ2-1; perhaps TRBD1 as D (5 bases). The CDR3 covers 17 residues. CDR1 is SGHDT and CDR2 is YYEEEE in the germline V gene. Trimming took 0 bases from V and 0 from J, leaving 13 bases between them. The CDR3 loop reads CASSLGTNPSSYNEQFF. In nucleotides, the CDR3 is TGTGCCAGCAGCTTGGGGACAAACCCCAGCTCCTACAATGAGCAGTTCTTC.

The CDR3 reads CASSLGTANTEAFF. Here the CDR3 DNA reads TGCGCCAGCAGCTTGGGTACAGCGAACACTGAAGCTTTCTTT. The chain links TRBV5-1 to TRBJ1-1, with D unclear. The V gene lost 0 bases and the J gene lost 1 base, with 7 bases spanning the gap. The CDR3 sequence is 14 residues long. CDR1 is SGHRS, CDR2 YFSETQ, per germline. Combining the CDR3 with reference TRBV5-1 and TRBJ1-1 gives the whole variable domain KAGVTQTPRYLIKTRGQQVTLSCSPISGHRSVSWYQQTPGQGLQFLFEYFSETQRNKGNFPGRFSGRQFSNSRSEMNVSTLELGDSALYLCASSLGTANTEAFFGQGTRLTVV.

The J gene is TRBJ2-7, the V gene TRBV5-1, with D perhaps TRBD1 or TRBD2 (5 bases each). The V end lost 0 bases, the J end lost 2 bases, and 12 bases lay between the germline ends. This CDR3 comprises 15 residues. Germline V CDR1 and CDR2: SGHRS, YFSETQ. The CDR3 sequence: CASSLGLRGAYEQYF. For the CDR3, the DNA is TGCGCCAGCAGCTTGGGACTCCGGGGCGCCTACGAGCAGTACTTC.

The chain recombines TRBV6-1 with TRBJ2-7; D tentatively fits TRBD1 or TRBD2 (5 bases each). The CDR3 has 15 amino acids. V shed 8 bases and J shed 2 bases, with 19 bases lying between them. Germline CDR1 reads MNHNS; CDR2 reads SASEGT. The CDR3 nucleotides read TGTGCCAGCTCCACCGGGACGTCGGTCGCCTACGAGCAGTACTTC. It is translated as CASSTGTSVAYEQYF.